These 30 T cell receptor beta chains originate from one sample sequenced in a study of T-cell memory formation after mild COVID-19. TCRdb reprocessed the 5' RACE reads with MiXCR, giving one entry per CDR3 protein. The profile shows just over 200,000 distinct CDR3 sequences, roughly 10% of them singletons. Sequenced material: PBMCs or a T cell subset sorted from them (not recorded which). Every receptor here comes from a man younger than 35 who had mild COVID-19 (a few samples of this study predate the infection). Cell type and time point are not known.

The chain links TRBV7-2 to TRBJ1-3, with D possibly being TRBD1 (5 bases). V was clipped by 2 bases and J by 4 bases, with 12 bases between them. The CDR3 consists of 15 residues. From germline, CDR1 is SGHTA and CDR2 FQGNSA. As DNA, the CDR3 is TGTGCCAGCAGCTTACAGGGTGCGGTCGGAAACACCATATATTTT. It codes for CASSLQGAVGNTIYF.

A word on this clonotype: Possible read error: a much larger clone is one base away. V gene TRBV7-8 combines with J gene TRBJ1-5; no clear D. Per germline, CDR1 SGHVS and CDR2 FQNEAQ. The CDR3 loop spans 15 amino acids. DNA of the CDR3: TGTGCCAGCAGCTCAGGCGGGCGGATCAATCAGCCCCAGAATTTT. Translating it yields CASSSGGRINQPQNF.

The rearrangement links TRBV10-3 to TRBJ2-7, with 7 bases matching TRBD1. CDR1 ENHRY and CDR2 SYGVKD come from the germline V gene. CDR3 length: 13 amino acids. The DNA of the CDR3 is TGTGGCGTACAGGGGTCGGGTTCGGACGAGCAGTACTTC. Encoded protein: CGVQGSGSDEQYF.

This clonotype was detected ten times or more. V and J are TRBV12-3 or TRBV12-4 and TRBJ1-5; D is ambiguous. Trimming took off 2 bases at V and 6 bases at J, with 17 bases between the two ends. This CDR3 spans 16 amino acids. The CDR3 spells CASSLIVGESTQPQHF. Here the CDR3 DNA reads TGTGCCAGCAGTTTAATTGTCGGGGAATCTACTCAGCCCCAGCATTTT.

The CDR3 nucleotides read TGTGCCAGCTCACCTCAACAGGCGAACACTGAAGCTTTCTTT. It codes for CASSPQQANTEAFF. This chain connects TRBV18 to TRBJ1-1; D possibly corresponds to TRBD1 (5 bases). V shed 3 bases and J shed 1 base, with 9 bases lying between them. Germline V lookup: CDR1 KGHSH, CDR2 LQKENI. There are 14 residues in the CDR3.

This clonotype has just a few counts. The chain recombines TRBV5-1 with TRBJ2-1; 8 bases are shared with TRBD2. The CDR3 is 16 amino acids. V was clipped by 1 base and J by 2 bases; unmatched bases: 5. Germline-derived CDR1 and CDR2 are SGHRS and YFSETQ. CDR3 residues: CASSLFEAGAYNEQFF. The CDR3 DNA is TGCGCCAGCAGCTTGTTTGAAGCGGGGGCCTACAATGAGCAGTTCTTC.

This clonotype has more than one count but fewer than ten. J is TRBJ1-6 and V is TRBV5-1; TRBD1 aligns across 9 bases. V gave up 1 base and J gave up 10 bases; unmatched junction bases: 6. Per the germline V gene, CDR1 is SGHRS and CDR2 is YFSETQ. The CDR3 has 15 amino acids. DNA for the CDR3: TGCGCCAGCAGCTTGTCTGGGACAGGGAGATCACCCCTCCACTTT. Translated, it gives CASSLSGTGRSPLHF. The entire variable domain, with the rest obtained from reference TRBV5-1 and TRBJ1-6, is as follows: KAGVTQTPRYLIKTRGQQVTLSCSPISGHRSVSWYQQTPGQGLQFLFEYFSETQRNKGNFPGRFSGRQFSNSRSEMNVSTLELGDSALYLCASSLSGTGRSPLHFGNGTRLTVT.

This chain links TRBV15 with TRBJ2-4; maybe TRBD1 (6 bases). The V end lost 0 bases, the J end lost 11 bases, and 14 bases lay between the germline ends. This CDR3 has 14 residues. The germline gives CDR1 LNHNV, CDR2 YYDKDF (reference sequence). The CDR3 DNA is TGTGCCACCAGCAGAGACCCACAGGGCGAAGTTCAGTACTTC. Translated, it gives CATSRDPQGEVQYF.

The chain employs TRBV9 and TRBJ1-1; weak D call: TRBD1 (5 bases). Germline V gene lookup returns CDR1 SGDLS and CDR2 YYNGEE. Between the trimmed V and J ends, which lost 3 bases and 1 base, there was a span of 13 bases. The CDR3 is made up of 15 amino acids. CDR3 amino acids: CASSAFSGRNTEAFF. The CDR3, as DNA: TGTGCCAGCAGCGCGTTCTCAGGGAGGAACACTGAAGCTTTCTTT.

This clonotype was recorded many times. The rearrangement uses TRBV4-1 and TRBJ1-2, with D possibly being TRBD1 (5 bases). The germline V and J ends were trimmed by 0 bases and 3 bases, with 5 bases remaining between them. The CDR3 covers 13 residues. Germline CDR1 is MGHRA and CDR2 is YSYEKL. The CDR3 bases are TGCGCCAGCAGCCAAGACAGGGACTATGGCTACACCTTC. Translated: CASSQDRDYGYTF.

This clonotype was seen repeatedly, ten times or more. Relative to the germline gene, one junction end is altered; a read error may explain this. The CDR3 DNA is TGTGCCAGCAGTTGGGCAGGGACTGGAGAAGAGACCCAGTACTTC. Protein sequence: CASSWAGTGEETQYF. The genes are TRBV5-1 and TRBJ2-5, with D possibly TRBD2 on 6 matching bases. The germline V gene has CDR1 SGHRS and CDR2 YFSETQ. The CDR3 covers 15 residues.

This clonotype showed up just a few times. The genes are TRBV5-1 and TRBJ2-5; possible D gene TRBD1, 5 bases. The CDR3 length is 14 residues. The V gene's germline CDR1 is SGHRS and CDR2 YFSETQ. Deletions cut 3 bases from V and 3 bases from J, with 12 bases between. The CDR3 loop is CASSSGQVKETQYF. The CDR3 region has the DNA TGCGCCAGCAGCTCCGGACAAGTCAAAGAGACCCAGTACTTC.

This clonotype appeared a few times. This chain uses TRBV28 with TRBJ1-1, with TRBD1 matching over 8 bases. J was trimmed by 7 bases and V by 7 bases; bases with no gene match: 8. This CDR3 is 13 amino acids long. Germline-derived CDR1 and CDR2 are MDHEN and SYDVKM. In nucleotides, the CDR3 is TGTGCCAGCACTTCAGGGGGCGCTGGTGAAGCTTTCTTT. Protein: CASTSGGAGEAFF.

The rearrangement joins TRBV6-5 to TRBJ2-7; no definite D call. V was cut by 2 bases and J by 4 bases, with 3 bases left in between. The CDR3 runs to 11 residues. Germline CDR1 and CDR2: MNHEY and SVGAGI. The chain's CDR3 is CASSYAYEQYF. CDR3 nucleotides: TGTGCCAGCAGTTACGCATACGAGCAGTACTTC.

The table lists this clonotype with many counts. This chain links TRBV7-2 with TRBJ2-5; perhaps D is TRBD1 or TRBD2 (6 bases each). CDR3 length: 15 residues. Germline V gene lookup returns CDR1 SGHTA and CDR2 FQGNSA. V lost 5 bases, J lost 5 bases, and 18 bases lay in between. CDR3 loop: CASSPPLGGGETQYF. The CDR3 DNA reads as TGTGCCAGCAGCCCACCCTTGGGGGGCGGGGAGACCCAGTACTTC.

In this sample, this clonotype turned up a few times. The CDR3 sequence: CASSLALGSYEQYF. The CDR3 region has the DNA TGCGCCAGCAGCTTGGCGCTGGGATCCTACGAGCAGTACTTC. The chain combines TRBV5-1 with TRBJ2-7; no reliable D call. Trimming took 0 bases from V and 1 from J, leaving 8 bases between them. Germline CDR1 SGHRS, CDR2 YFSETQ. This CDR3 has 14 residues. Full variable domain (outside the CDR3, taken from reference TRBV5-1 and TRBJ2-7): KAGVTQTPRYLIKTRGQQVTLSCSPISGHRSVSWYQQTPGQGLQFLFEYFSETQRNKGNFPGRFSGRQFSNSRSEMNVSTLELGDSALYLCASSLALGSYEQYFGPGTRLTVT.

This clonotype was observed many times. The chain carries TRBV29-1 and TRBJ1-3; D uncertain. Trimming left V 7 bases short and J 0 bases short, with 7 bases between. The CDR3 totals 12 residues. Germline assignment: CDR1 SQVTM and CDR2 ANQGSEA. CDR3 amino acids: CSAHYSGNTIYF. DNA for the CDR3: TGCAGCGCCCACTACTCTGGAAACACCATATATTTT.

The chain is built from TRBV6-5 and TRBJ1-2, with D unclear. Trimming took off 6 bases at V and 0 bases at J, with 14 bases between the two ends. The CDR3 length is 15 residues. Germline V gene lookup returns CDR1 MNHEY and CDR2 SVGAGI. The CDR3 region has the DNA TGTGCCAGCAGACCCTACCGGGGAGCTAACTATGGCTACACCTTC. Translation: CASRPYRGANYGYTF.

This clonotype was seen a few times. The chain links TRBV20-1 to TRBJ2-7; maybe TRBD1 (6 bases). Per germline, CDR1 DFQATT and CDR2 SNEGSKA (reference sequence). With 0 bases removed from V and 5 bases from J, the gap between germline ends came to 11 bases. The CDR3 sequence is 13 residues long. CDR3 bases: TGCAGTGCTAGAGACAGGGGAAGAGACGAGCAGTACGTC. It specifies CSARDRGRDEQYV.

In its sample, this clonotype was seen many times. The rearrangement links TRBV20-1 to TRBJ2-1, with a weak D call TRBD2 (7 bases). The germline V gene has CDR1 DFQATT and CDR2 SNEGSKA (reference sequence). The V and J ends lost 0 bases and 0 bases respectively, with 12 bases between them. The CDR3 loop spans 16 amino acids. The CDR3 sequence: CSARDRRGHSYNEQFF. Here the CDR3 DNA reads TGCAGTGCTAGAGATCGGCGGGGGCACTCCTACAATGAGCAGTTCTTC.

J is TRBJ1-1 and V is TRBV10-3, with no clear D. CDR3 size: 13 residues. Per the germline V gene, CDR1 is ENHRY and CDR2 is SYGVKD. Trimming removed 3 bases from V and 1 base from J, with 6 bases in between. CDR3 sequence reads: CAISESPNTEAFF. The CDR3 bases are TGTGCCATCAGTGAATCACCGAACACTGAAGCTTTCTTT.

This clonotype was seen repeatedly, ten times or more. CDR3 in DNA: TGTGCCAGCAGCTTAGAAGGTGGCCGACTTGAAAAACTGTTTTTT. It is translated as CASSLEGGRLEKLFF. The V gene is TRBV7-2, the J gene TRBJ1-4; D unresolved. Germline loops: CDR1 SGHTA, CDR2 FQGNSA. Trimming took off 1 base at V and 7 bases at J, with 13 bases between the two ends. The CDR3 loop spans 15 amino acids.

This clonotype was detected only once. The V gene is TRBV20-1, the J gene TRBJ2-6; D remains unclear. The germline V gene encodes CDR1 DFQATT and CDR2 SNEGSKA (reference sequence). There are 15 residues in the CDR3. Trimming left V 0 bases short and J 4 bases short, with 10 bases between. This CDR3 reads CSARDWGSGANVLTF. The CDR3 coding sequence is TGCAGTGCTAGAGACTGGGGTTCCGGGGCCAACGTCCTGACTTTC.

This clonotype was recorded once. This sequence joins TRBV5-1 and TRBJ1-2; 7 bases map to TRBD1. The germline CDR1 and CDR2 sequences are SGHRS and YFSETQ. This CDR3 region has 14 residues. Trimming removed 5 bases from V and 4 bases from J; junction bases left unmatched: 8. The CDR3 nucleotides read TGCGCCAGCAGAATAACGACAGGGTTCTATGGCTACACCTTC. Its translation: CASRITTGFYGYTF.

This clonotype was seen a few times. J is TRBJ1-2 and V is TRBV27; D is uncertain. Germline loops: CDR1 MNHEY, CDR2 SMNVEV (reference sequence). Deletions cut 1 base from V and 8 bases from J, with 11 bases between. The length of the CDR3 is 13 residues. CDR3 loop: CASSLWPGEGYTF. CDR3 nucleotides: TGTGCCAGCAGTTTATGGCCGGGAGAGGGCTACACCTTC.

This clonotype showed up just a few times. V gene TRBV6-2 or TRBV6-3 combines with J gene TRBJ1-4; 7 nucleotides match TRBD1. V lost 2 bases, J lost 8 bases, and 8 bases stayed unmatched. The V gene's germline CDR1 is MNHEY and CDR2 SVGEGT. CDR3 length: 15 residues. The CDR3 sequence is CASSYATGMGEKLFF. The CDR3 DNA is TGTGCCAGCAGTTACGCGACAGGGATGGGGGAAAAACTGTTTTTT.

There are a few counts of this clonotype. The chain has TRBV2 and TRBJ1-6, with D possibly TRBD1 on 5 matching bases. The germline V gene encodes CDR1 SNHLY and CDR2 FYNNEI. V shed 6 bases and J shed 7 bases, with 13 bases lying between them. The CDR3 loop spans 14 amino acids. The CDR3 DNA is TGTGCCAGCAGGCCGGTGACAGTGAATTCACCCCTCCACTTT. Encoded protein: CASRPVTVNSPLHF.

This clonotype came up a few times. The chain is built from TRBV5-4 and TRBJ2-1, with 8 bases lining up with TRBD2. Looked up from germline, CDR1 is SGHNT and CDR2 is YYREEE (reference sequence). This CDR3 is 15 amino acids long. Trimming removed 0 bases from V and 10 bases from J; junction bases left unmatched: 9. Here the CDR3 DNA reads TGTGCCAGCAGCTTGGGAACGGGGGGGCCACGAGAGCAGTTCTTC. This translates into CASSLGTGGPREQFF.

The gene calls are TRBV15 and TRBJ2-3; TRBD2 agrees at 8 bases. The CDR3 sequence is 17 residues long. Germline loops: CDR1 LNHNV, CDR2 YYDKDF (reference sequence). V was pared by 1 base and J by 2 bases, with 8 bases of the junction left unmatched. CDR3: CATSRVRGGRPTDTQYF. The CDR3 region has the DNA TGTGCCACCAGCAGAGTACGGGGGGGACGTCCCACAGATACGCAGTATTTT.

Ten or more counts support this clonotype. The chain has TRBV20-1 and TRBJ2-3; TRBD2 matches at 12 bases. Germline CDR1 is DFQATT and CDR2 is SNEGSKA (reference sequence). The V gene end was trimmed by 6 bases and the J gene end by 3 bases; junction bases not matched to a gene: 10. The CDR3 is 16 amino acids. CDR3 in DNA: TGCAGTGCCCGAAGGGCTAGCGGGGGGGCGACAGATACGCAGTATTTT. Its translation is CSARRASGGATDTQYF.